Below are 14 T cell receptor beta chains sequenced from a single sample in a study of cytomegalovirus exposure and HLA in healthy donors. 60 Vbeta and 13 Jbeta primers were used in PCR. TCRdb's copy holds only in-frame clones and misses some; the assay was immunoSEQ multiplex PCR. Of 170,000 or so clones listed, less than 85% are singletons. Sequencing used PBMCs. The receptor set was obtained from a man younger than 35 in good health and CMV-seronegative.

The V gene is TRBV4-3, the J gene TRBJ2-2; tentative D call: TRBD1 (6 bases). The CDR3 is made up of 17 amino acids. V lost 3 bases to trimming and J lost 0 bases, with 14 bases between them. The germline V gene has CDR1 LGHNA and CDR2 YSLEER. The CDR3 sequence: CASSHRSGVANTGELFF. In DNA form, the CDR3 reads TGCGCCAGCAGCCATCGCTCAGGGGTGGCGAACACCGGGGAGCTGTTTTTT.

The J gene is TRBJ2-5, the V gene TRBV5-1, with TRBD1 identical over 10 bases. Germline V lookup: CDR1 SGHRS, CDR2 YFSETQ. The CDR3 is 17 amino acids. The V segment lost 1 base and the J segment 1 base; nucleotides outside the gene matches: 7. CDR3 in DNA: TGCGCCAGCAGCTTGTTAGGGACAGGGGATTTCCAAGAGACCCAGTACTTC. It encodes CASSLLGTGDFQETQYF.

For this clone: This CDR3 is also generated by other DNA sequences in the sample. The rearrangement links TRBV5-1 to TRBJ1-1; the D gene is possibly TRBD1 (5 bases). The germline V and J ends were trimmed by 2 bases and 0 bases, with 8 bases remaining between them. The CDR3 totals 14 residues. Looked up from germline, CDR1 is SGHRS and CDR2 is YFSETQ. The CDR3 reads CASSLGAVNTEAFF. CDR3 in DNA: TGCGCCAGCAGCTTAGGGGCAGTGAACACTGAAGCTTTCTTT. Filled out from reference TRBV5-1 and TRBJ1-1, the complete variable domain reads KAGVTQTPRYLIKTRGQQVTLSCSPISGHRSVSWYQQTPGQGLQFLFEYFSETQRNKGNFPGRFSGRQFSNSRSEMNVSTLELGDSALYLCASSLGAVNTEAFFGQGTRLTVV.

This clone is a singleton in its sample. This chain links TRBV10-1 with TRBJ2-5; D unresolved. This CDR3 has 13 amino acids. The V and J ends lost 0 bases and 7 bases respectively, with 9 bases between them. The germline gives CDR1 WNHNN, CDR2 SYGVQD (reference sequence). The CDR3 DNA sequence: TGCGCCAGCAGTGAGTCACTCCGAGGGACCCAGTACTTC. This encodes CASSESLRGTQYF.

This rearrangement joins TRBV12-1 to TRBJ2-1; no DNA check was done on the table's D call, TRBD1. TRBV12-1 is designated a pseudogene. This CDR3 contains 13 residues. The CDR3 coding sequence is TGTGCCAGCCAAGGACAGACAGGATATGAGCAGTTCTTC. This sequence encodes CASQGQTGYEQFF.

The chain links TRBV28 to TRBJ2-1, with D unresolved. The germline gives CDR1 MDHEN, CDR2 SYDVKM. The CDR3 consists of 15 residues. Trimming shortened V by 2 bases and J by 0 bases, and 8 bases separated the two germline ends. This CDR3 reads CASSLVESSYNEQFF. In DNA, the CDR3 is TGTGCCAGCAGTTTAGTGGAGAGCTCCTACAATGAGCAGTTCTTC.

In nucleotides, the CDR3 is TGTGCCAGCAGTGAATTACAGGGACTATCGGCCCTCCACTTT. Translated: CASSELQGLSALHF. This chain links TRBV2 with TRBJ1-6, with a weak D call TRBD1 (6 bases). CDR1 is SNHLY and CDR2 is FYNNEI in the germline V gene. This CDR3 has 14 residues. The V end lost 2 bases, the J end lost 14 bases, and 16 bases lay between the germline ends.

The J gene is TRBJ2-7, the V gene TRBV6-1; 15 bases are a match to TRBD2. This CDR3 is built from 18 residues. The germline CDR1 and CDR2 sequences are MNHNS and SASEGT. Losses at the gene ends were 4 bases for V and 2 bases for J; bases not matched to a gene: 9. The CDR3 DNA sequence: TGTGCCAGCAGTGGGGGGGGACTAGCGGGAGGAACCGCCTACGAGCAGTACTTC. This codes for CASSGGGLAGGTAYEQYF.

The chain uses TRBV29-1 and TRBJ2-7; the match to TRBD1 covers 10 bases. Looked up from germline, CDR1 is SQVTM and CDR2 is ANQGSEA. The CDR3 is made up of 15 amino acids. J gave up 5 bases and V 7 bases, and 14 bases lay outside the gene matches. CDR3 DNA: TGCAGCGCCTCGCCGAGACAGGGGGCGAAAAACGAGCAGTACTTC. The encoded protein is CSASPRQGAKNEQYF.

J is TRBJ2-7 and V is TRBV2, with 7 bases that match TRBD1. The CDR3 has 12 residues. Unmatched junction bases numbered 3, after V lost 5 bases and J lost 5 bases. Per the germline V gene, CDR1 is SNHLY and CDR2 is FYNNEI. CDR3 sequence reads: CASSLTGNEQYF. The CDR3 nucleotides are TGTGCCAGCAGTCTGACAGGGAACGAGCAGTACTTC.

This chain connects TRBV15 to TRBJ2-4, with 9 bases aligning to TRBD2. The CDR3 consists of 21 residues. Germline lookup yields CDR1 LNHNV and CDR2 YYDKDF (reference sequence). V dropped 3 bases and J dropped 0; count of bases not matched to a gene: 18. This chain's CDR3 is CATSRVRGGDYEQSAKNIQYF. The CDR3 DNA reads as TGTGCCACCAGCAGGGTCCGCGGGGGGGACTACGAGCAGTCAGCCAAAAACATTCAGTACTTC.

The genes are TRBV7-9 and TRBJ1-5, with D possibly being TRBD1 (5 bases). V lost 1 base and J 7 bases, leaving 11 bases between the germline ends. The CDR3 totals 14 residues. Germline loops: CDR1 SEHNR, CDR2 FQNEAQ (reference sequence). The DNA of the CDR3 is TGTGCCAGCAGCTTAGGGTCGGGGGGACAGCCCCAGCATTTT. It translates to CASSLGSGGQPQHF.

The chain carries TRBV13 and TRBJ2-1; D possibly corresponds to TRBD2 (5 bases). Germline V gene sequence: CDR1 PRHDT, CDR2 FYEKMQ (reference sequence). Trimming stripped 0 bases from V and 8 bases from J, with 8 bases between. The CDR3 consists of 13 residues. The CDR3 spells CASSLGSGYEQFF. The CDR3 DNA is TGTGCCAGCAGCTTAGGCTCGGGGTATGAGCAGTTCTTC.

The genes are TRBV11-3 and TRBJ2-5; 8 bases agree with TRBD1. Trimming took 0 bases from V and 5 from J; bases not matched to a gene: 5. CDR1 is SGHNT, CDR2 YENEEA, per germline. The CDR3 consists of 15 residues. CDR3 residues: CASSLERTGRETQYF. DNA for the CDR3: TGTGCCAGCAGCTTAGAGAGGACAGGGAGGGAGACCCAGTACTTC.